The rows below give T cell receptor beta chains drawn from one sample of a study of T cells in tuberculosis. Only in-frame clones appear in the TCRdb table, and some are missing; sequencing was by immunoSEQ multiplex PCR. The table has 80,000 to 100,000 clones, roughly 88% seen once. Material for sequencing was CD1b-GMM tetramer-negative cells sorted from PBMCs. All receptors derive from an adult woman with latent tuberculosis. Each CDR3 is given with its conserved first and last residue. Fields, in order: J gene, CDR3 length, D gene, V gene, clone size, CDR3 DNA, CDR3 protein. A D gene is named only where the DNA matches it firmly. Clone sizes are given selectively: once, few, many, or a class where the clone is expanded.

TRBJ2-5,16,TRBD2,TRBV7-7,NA,TGTGCTAGCAGCTTTGGACTAGCGGGGGGCCTGGAGACCCAGTACTTC,CASSFGLAGGLETQYF
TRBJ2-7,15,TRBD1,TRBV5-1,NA,TGCGCCAGCAGCTCCACCGGGACAGGGTTATACGAGCAGTACTTC,CASSSTGTGLYEQYF
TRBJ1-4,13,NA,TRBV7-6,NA,TGTGCCAGCAGCTCAAAGCCTGATGAAAAACTGTTTTTT,CASSSKPDEKLFF
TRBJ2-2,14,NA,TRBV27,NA,TGTGCCAGCAGTTTAGACTCGAACACCGGGGAGCTGTTTTTT,CASSLDSNTGELFF
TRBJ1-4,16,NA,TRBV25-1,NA,TGTGCCAGCAGTGCCTCTTGGGGGCGAACTAATGAAAAACTGTTTTTT,CASSASWGRTNEKLFF
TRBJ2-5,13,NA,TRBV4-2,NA,TGTGCCAGCAGCCCCGACAACCAAGAGACCCAGTACTTC,CASSPDNQETQYF
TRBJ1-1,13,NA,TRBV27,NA,TGTGCCAGCAGTTTAGTGGGGGGCACTGAAGCTTTCTTT,CASSLVGGTEAFF
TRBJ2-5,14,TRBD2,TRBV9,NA,TGTGCCAGCAGCGTCTCGGGGGGACGTGAGACCCAGTACTTC,CASSVSGGRETQYF
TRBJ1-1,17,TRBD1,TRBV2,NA,TGTGCCAGCAGGAGATCAACAAACAGGGGGGGGAACACTGAAGCTTTCTTT,CASRRSTNRGGNTEAFF
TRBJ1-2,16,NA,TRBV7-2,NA,TGTGCCAGCAGCCTATCCCCCGACAGCCCCAACTATGGCTACACCTTC,CASSLSPDSPNYGYTF
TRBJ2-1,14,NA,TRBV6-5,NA,TGTGCCAGCACCTCCGGCGGGGGCGGCAATGAGCAGTTCTTC,CASTSGGGGNEQFF
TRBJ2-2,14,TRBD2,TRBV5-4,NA,TGTGCCAGCAGAAACGGACTAGCTGGCGGGGAGCTGTTTTTT,CASRNGLAGGELFF
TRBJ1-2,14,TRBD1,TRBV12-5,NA,TGTGCTAGTGGTCCGGTGGACAGGGCTTACGGCTACACCTTC,CASGPVDRAYGYTF
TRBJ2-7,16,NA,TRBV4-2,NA,TGTGCCAGCAGCCAAGCGCTGGCGGGCCGGGCCTACGAGCAGTACTTC,CASSQALAGRAYEQYF
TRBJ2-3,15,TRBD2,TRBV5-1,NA,TGCGCCAGCAGCTTAAGCGGGGGCCCCACAGATACGCAGTATTTT,CASSLSGGPTDTQYF
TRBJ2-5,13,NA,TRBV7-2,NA,TGTGCCAGCAGCTTACATGATCGGGAGACCCAGTACTTC,CASSLHDRETQYF
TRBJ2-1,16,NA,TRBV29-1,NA,TGCAGCGTTGAAGATAATCTGTCGGGATCCTACAATGAGCAGTTCTTC,CSVEDNLSGSYNEQFF
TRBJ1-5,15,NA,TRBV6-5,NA,TGTGCCAGCAGCCCGGACTTCGGTGGCAATCAGCCCCAGCATTTT,CASSPDFGGNQPQHF
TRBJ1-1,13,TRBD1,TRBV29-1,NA,TGCAGCGTGACGGACAGGATGAACACTGAAGCTTTCTTT,CSVTDRMNTEAFF
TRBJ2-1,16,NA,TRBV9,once,TGTGCCAGCAGCGTAAGGGGGCGGGGGGCAGGGGATGAGCAGTTCTTC,CASSVRGRGAGDEQFF
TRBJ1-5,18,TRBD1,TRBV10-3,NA,TGTGCCATCAGTGAGTCGGAAGGGGGCGCGGGCAGCAATCAGCCCCAGCATTTT,CAISESEGGAGSNQPQHF
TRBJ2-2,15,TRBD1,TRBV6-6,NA,TGTGCCAGCAGTCCTCTGACAGGGAACGCCGGGGAGCTGTTTTTT,CASSPLTGNAGELFF
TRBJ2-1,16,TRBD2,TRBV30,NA,TGTGCCTGGAGTGGAGCAGCGGGGGGGCAGGGAAATGAGCAGTTCTTC,CAWSGAAGGQGNEQFF
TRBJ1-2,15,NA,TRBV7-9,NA,TGTGCCAGCAGCTTAGCACCGGGGGGAGTGGCAGGCTACACCTTC,CASSLAPGGVAGYTF
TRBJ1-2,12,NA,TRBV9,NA,TGTGCCAGCAGCACGAGGGCGGGGGGCTACACCTTC,CASSTRAGGYTF
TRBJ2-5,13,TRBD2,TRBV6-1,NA,TGTGCCAGCTCCTTAGCGGGGGCAGAGACCCAGTACTTC,CASSLAGAETQYF
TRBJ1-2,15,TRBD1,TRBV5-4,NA,TGTGCCAGCAGCTTGGATATCGGGACAGGGGGGGGCTACACCTTC,CASSLDIGTGGGYTF
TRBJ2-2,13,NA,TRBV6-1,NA,TGTGCCAGCAAGGGGATGGGGGGCGGGGAGCTGTTTTTT,CASKGMGGGELFF
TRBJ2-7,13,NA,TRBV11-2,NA,TGTGCCAGCAGCTACGGGACACCTTACGAGCAGTACTTC,CASSYGTPYEQYF
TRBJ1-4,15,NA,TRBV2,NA,TGTGCCAGCTCCCCTCGGCGGGGAACTGGTGAAAAACTGTTTTTT,CASSPRRGTGEKLFF
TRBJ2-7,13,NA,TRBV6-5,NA,TGTGCCAGCAGTTACTCAACAGGGTACGAGCAGTACTTC,CASSYSTGYEQYF
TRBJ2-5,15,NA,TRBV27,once,TGTGCCAGCAGTTTGGGACCAGGGGCCCCCGAGACCCAGTACTTC,CASSLGPGAPETQYF
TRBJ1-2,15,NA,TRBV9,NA,TGTGCCAGCAGCGTAGAGGGGGGGATCAACTATGGCTACACCTTC,CASSVEGGINYGYTF
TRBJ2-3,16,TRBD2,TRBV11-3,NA,TGTGCCAGCAGCCCAGGCCTAGAAGGGAGGGCAGATACGCAGTATTTT,CASSPGLEGRADTQYF
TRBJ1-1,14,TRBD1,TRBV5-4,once,TGTGCCAGCAGCTCGACAGGGCCGCGCACTGAAGCTTTCTTT,CASSSTGPRTEAFF
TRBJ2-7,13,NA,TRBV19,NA,TGTGCCAGTAGTGCCACAGGCTCCTACGAGCAGTACTTC,CASSATGSYEQYF
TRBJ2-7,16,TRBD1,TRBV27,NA,TGTGCCAGCAGTTTGCGTTCGGGGCAGGGGGCCTACGAGCAGTACTTC,CASSLRSGQGAYEQYF
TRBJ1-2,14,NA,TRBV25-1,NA,TGTGCCAGCAGCGCAATAAATAGCCTGTATGGCTACACCTTC,CASSAINSLYGYTF
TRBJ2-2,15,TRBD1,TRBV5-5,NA,TGTGCCAGCAGCTCAGGGGGCATACGGACCGGGGAGCTGTTTTTT,CASSSGGIRTGELFF
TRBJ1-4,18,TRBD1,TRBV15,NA,TGTGCCACCAGCAGCCGCTCCGGGACAGTCTTCGGGAATGAAAAACTGTTTTTT,CATSSRSGTVFGNEKLFF
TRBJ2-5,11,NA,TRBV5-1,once,TGCGCCAGCAGACATCAAGAGACCCAGTACTTC,CASRHQETQYF
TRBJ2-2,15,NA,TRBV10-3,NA,TGTGCCATCAGTGAGTCTCCAGGGAGGCCCGGGGAGCTGTTTTTT,CAISESPGRPGELFF
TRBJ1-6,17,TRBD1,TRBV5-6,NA,TGTGCCAGCAGCTTGGGGGACAGCGTGGGGTATAATTCACCCCTCCACTTT,CASSLGDSVGYNSPLHF
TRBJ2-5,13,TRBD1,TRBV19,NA,TGTGCCAGTAGTGTGGACAGGCAAGAGACCCAGTACTTC,CASSVDRQETQYF
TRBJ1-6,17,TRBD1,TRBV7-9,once,TGTGCCAGCAGCTTAGCACAGGGGGCGGTTCAGAATTCACCCCTCCACTTT,CASSLAQGAVQNSPLHF
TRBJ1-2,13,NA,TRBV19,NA,TGTGCCAGTAAATGGTCCGCGGGCTATGGCTACACCTTC,CASKWSAGYGYTF
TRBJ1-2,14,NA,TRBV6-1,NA,TGTGCCAGCAGTCTACGGACCAGGGACTATGGCTACACCTTC,CASSLRTRDYGYTF
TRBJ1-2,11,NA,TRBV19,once,TGTGCCAGTACCGGGATGGGTGGCTACACCTTC,CASTGMGGYTF